These 32 T cell receptor beta chains originate from one sample sequenced in a study of Graves' ophthalmopathy and Graves' hyperthyroidism. The authors amplified TCR beta CDR3 regions, and they did so from RNA transcripts for repertoire sequencing. First-round RT-PCR relied on HTBI primers, and a second-round multiplex PCR came next. A single record per CDR3 protein comes from TCRdb applying MiXCR to the multiplex PCR reads. This sample has 740,000 or so distinct CDR3 sequences; roughly two fifths occur once, and the top ten carry approximately 46%. Sequenced: peripheral blood. Source of these receptors: an adult man with Graves' ophthalmopathy.

This chain joins TRBV25-1 and TRBJ1-4; D remains unclear. Germline CDR1 is MGHDK and CDR2 is SYGVNS. Trimming removed 6 bases at V and 8 bases at J, with 13 bases between. The CDR3 is 13 residues long. In nucleotides, the CDR3 is TGTGCCAGCAGCTTTGACGGGATGGAAAAACTGTTTTTT. Protein: CASSFDGMEKLFF.

V gene TRBV9 combines with J gene TRBJ1-2, with TRBD1 matching over 7 bases. V dropped 4 bases and J dropped 4; count of bases not matched to a gene: 10. CDR3 length equals 15 residues. Looked up from germline, CDR1 is SGDLS and CDR2 is YYNGEE. The CDR3 sequence: CASSQGGQRAYGYTF. CDR3 nucleotide sequence: TGTGCCAGCAGCCAAGGGGGACAGAGGGCCTATGGCTACACCTTC.

For this clonotype: This may be a read error: a much more frequent sequence differs by one nucleotide. The rearrangement links TRBV11-2 to TRBJ1-1; D not resolved. Germline V gene data show CDR1 as SGHAT and CDR2 as FQNNGV. V was shortened by 6 bases and J by 2 bases, with 10 bases between the two germline ends. CDR3 length: 13 residues. CDR3 in DNA: TGTGCCAGCAGACGACACGAAAACACTGAAGCTTTCTTT. Encoded protein: CASRRHENTEAFF.

This clonotype appeared a few times. V gene TRBV7-9 combines with J gene TRBJ2-7; D perhaps matches TRBD2 (6 bases). Germline CDR1 SEHNR, CDR2 FQNEAQ (reference sequence). Trimming left V 8 bases short and J 0 bases short, with 14 bases between. This CDR3 contains 14 residues. CDR3 nucleotide sequence: TGTGCCAGCGGAACCGGGACTGTCTCCTACGAGCAGTACTTC. Encoded protein: CASGTGTVSYEQYF.

The J gene is TRBJ1-3, the V gene TRBV7-6; the D is unclear. The germline V and J ends were trimmed by 0 bases and 3 bases, with 9 bases remaining between them. This CDR3 has 15 residues. Germline CDR1 reads SGHVS; CDR2 reads FNYEAQ. CDR3 in DNA: TGTGCCAGCAGCTTAGCTCCCTGGGGTGGAAACACCATATATTTT. Translation gives CASSLAPWGGNTIYF. Full variable domain (outside the CDR3, taken from reference TRBV7-6 and TRBJ1-3): GAGVSQSPRYKVTKRGQDVALRCDPISGHVSLYWYRQALGQGPEFLTYFNYEAQQDKSGLPNDRFSAERPEGSISTLTIQRTEQRDSAMYRCASSLAPWGGNTIYFGEGSWLTVV.

This clonotype came up a few times. The chain has TRBV6-4 and TRBJ2-7; D gene uncertain. The CDR3 sequence is 12 residues long. Germline V lookup: CDR1 MRHNA, CDR2 SNTAGT. Between the trimmed V and J ends, which lost 6 bases and 3 bases, there was a span of 9 bases. In nucleotides, the CDR3 is TGTGCCAGCAGGGGTTACAACTACGAGCAGTACTTC. It translates to CASRGYNYEQYF.

This clonotype showed up many times. The chain has TRBV2 and TRBJ1-2; no clear D. Trimming removed 1 base at V and 2 bases at J, with 5 bases between. CDR1 and CDR2 from the germline V gene are SNHLY and FYNNEI. The CDR3 totals 13 residues. CDR3 residues: CASSEGPNYGYTF. The CDR3 DNA reads as TGTGCCAGCAGTGAAGGACCCAACTATGGCTACACCTTC.

This chain connects TRBV10-1 to TRBJ2-5; TRBD1 matches 8 bases. J was trimmed by 5 bases and V by 4 bases; bases with no gene match: 9. The CDR3 runs 15 residues. Germline loops: CDR1 WNHNN, CDR2 SYGVQD (reference sequence). The CDR3 DNA sequence: TGCGCCAGCAGTGCCCAAACGGACAGGGTCGAGACCCAGTACTTC. Its translation: CASSAQTDRVETQYF.

The chain has TRBV11-2 and TRBJ2-7, with 9 bases fitting TRBD2. The CDR3 runs to 17 residues. Unmatched junction bases numbered 13, after V lost 5 bases and J lost 2 bases. Germline CDR1 reads SGHAT; CDR2 reads FQNNGV. The CDR3 coding sequence is TGTGCCAGCAGCCCCGACCTGGCTAGCGGGACCACCTACGAGCAGTACTTC. Encoded protein: CASSPDLASGTTYEQYF.

This chain joins TRBV3-1 and TRBJ1-1; TRBD1 agrees at 8 bases. This CDR3 has 13 residues. The V and J ends lost 4 bases and 7 bases, in that order; junction bases with no gene match: 5. CDR1 LGHDT and CDR2 YNNKEL come from the germline V gene (reference sequence). CDR3 bases: TGTGCCAGCAGCCTACAGGGGGGGGGTGAAGCTTTCTTT. Protein sequence: CASSLQGGGEAFF.

This clonotype was seen repeatedly, ten times or more. V usage is TRBV20-1 and J usage is TRBJ2-7; D uncertain. This CDR3 region has 13 residues. Per the germline V gene, CDR1 is DFQATT and CDR2 is SNEGSKA (reference sequence). Trimming took 0 bases from V and 0 from J, leaving 6 bases between them. Here the CDR3 reads CSARDADSYEQYF. CDR3 coding DNA: TGCAGTGCTAGAGACGCGGACTCCTACGAGCAGTACTTC.

This clonotype was counted a few times. V is TRBV2 and J is TRBJ1-2, with D possibly matching TRBD1 (6 bases). The CDR3 sequence is 14 residues long. V was trimmed by 5 bases and J by 0 bases, leaving 10 bases between them. Germline values: CDR1 SNHLY, CDR2 FYNNEI. CDR3 amino acids: CASSQQGANYGYTF. The CDR3 DNA reads TGTGCCAGCAGTCAACAGGGTGCTAACTATGGCTACACCTTC.

In regard to this clonotype: A much larger clone lies one base from this, so it may be a read error. The chain has TRBV2 and TRBJ2-5; D not resolved. There are 12 residues in the CDR3. In germline, CDR1 is SNHLY, CDR2 FYNNEI. This CDR3 is CASSELEETQHF. CDR3 DNA sequence: TGTGCCAGCAGTGAATTGGAAGAGACCCAGCACTTC.

The chain uses TRBV7-3 and TRBJ1-5, with TRBD1 identical over 8 bases. V was pared by 5 bases and J by 1 base, with 10 bases of the junction left unmatched. Germline CDR1 is SGHTA and CDR2 is FQGTGA. CDR3 size: 17 residues. The CDR3 DNA follows: TGTGCCAGCAGCCTAGGAACAGGGGGGAAAAGCAATCAGCCCCAGCATTTT. Its protein is CASSLGTGGKSNQPQHF.

This clonotype was found a few times. The chain combines TRBV7-2 with TRBJ2-5, with D unresolved. Trimming removed 6 bases from V and 2 bases from J, with 13 bases in between. This CDR3 is built from 14 residues. From germline, CDR1 is SGHTA and CDR2 FQGNSA. CDR3 sequence: CASSFDAVQETQYF. The DNA for the CDR3 is TGTGCCAGCAGTTTTGATGCAGTTCAAGAGACCCAGTACTTC.

This clonotype was seen many times. The rearrangement links TRBV24-1 to TRBJ2-7; 10 bases fit TRBD1. CDR1 and CDR2 from the germline V gene are KGHDR and SFDVKD. The CDR3 is made up of 15 amino acids. V trimming: 7 bases; J trimming: 1 base; junction bases outside the gene matches: 6. In nucleotides, the CDR3 is TGTGCCACCAGATTCCGGGACAGGGGATCCTACGAGCAGTACTTC. It yields the protein CATRFRDRGSYEQYF.

Details on this clonotype: This may stem from a read error, because a much larger clone lies one nucleotide away. This sequence joins TRBV9 and TRBJ2-7; TRBD1 aligns across 7 bases. Germline lookup yields CDR1 SGDLS and CDR2 YYNGEE. The CDR3 contains 13 residues. The CDR3 bases are TGTGCCGGCAGCTGGGGACAGCCCTACGAGCAGTACTTC. It encodes CAGSWGQPYEQYF.

The table lists this clonotype with a few counts. The CDR3 coding sequence is TGTGCCAGCAGTGAGGAGGGGTTGAATGAAAAACTGTTTTTT. It codes for CASSEEGLNEKLFF. The rearrangement uses TRBV25-1 and TRBJ1-4, with D perhaps TRBD1 (5 bases). The CDR3 is 14 amino acids. V was cut by 3 bases and J by 5 bases, with 10 bases left in between. Germline V gives CDR1 MGHDK, CDR2 SYGVNS.

Many counts were recorded for this clonotype. This chain uses TRBV15 with TRBJ1-5; D might be TRBD1 (6 bases). V was clipped by 3 bases and J by 4 bases, with 7 bases between them. This CDR3 has 13 amino acids. CDR1 and CDR2 from the germline V gene are LNHNV and YYDKDF (reference sequence). CDR3 amino acids: CATSRQGNQPQHF. CDR3 nucleotide sequence: TGTGCCACCAGCAGGCAGGGGAATCAGCCCCAGCATTTT.

The chain carries TRBV29-1 and TRBJ2-6; 7 positions agree with TRBD1. Unmatched junction bases numbered 4, after V lost 2 bases and J lost 0 bases. Germline CDR1 is SQVTM and CDR2 is ANQGSEA. This CDR3 is 16 amino acids long. The chain's CDR3 is CSVEWKGASGANVLTF. CDR3 sequence (DNA): TGCAGCGTTGAATGGAAGGGGGCCTCTGGGGCCAACGTCCTGACTTTC.

This clonotype was seen ten or more times. V usage is TRBV7-2 and J usage is TRBJ1-1; perhaps TRBD1 as D (5 bases). The CDR3 runs to 12 residues. V was pared by 3 bases and J by 11 bases, with 13 bases between. CDR1 and CDR2 (germline): SGHTA, FQGNSA. Here the CDR3 reads CASSFSGGEAFF. For the CDR3, the DNA is TGTGCCAGCAGCTTCTCGGGGGGGGAGGCTTTCTTT.

At least ten counts were recorded for this clonotype. The chain is built from TRBV19 and TRBJ1-3; D gene ambiguous. Germline values: CDR1 LNHDA, CDR2 SQIVND (reference sequence). This CDR3 comprises 15 residues. V lost 4 bases, J lost 2 bases, and 12 bases lay in between. DNA of the CDR3: TGTGCCAGTAGTACGCGAGGGCTTACTGGAAACACCATATATTTT. Translating gives CASSTRGLTGNTIYF. The whole variable domain, filled in from reference TRBV19 and TRBJ1-3, reads DGGITQSPKYLFRKEGQNVTLSCEQNLNHDAMYWYRQDPGQGLRLIYYSQIVNDFQKGDIAEGYSVSREKKESFPLTVTSAQKNPTAFYLCASSTRGLTGNTIYFGEGSWLTVV.

This clonotype was observed many times. This rearrangement joins TRBV7-9 to TRBJ2-7; TRBD1 aligns across 9 bases. CDR1 SEHNR and CDR2 FQNEAQ come from the germline V gene (reference sequence). V was clipped by 5 bases and J by 3 bases; unmatched bases: 8. The CDR3 sequence is 15 residues long. This CDR3 is CASSLPGTGSYEQYF. The CDR3, as DNA: TGTGCCAGCAGCCTCCCCGGGACAGGGAGCTACGAGCAGTACTTC.

Of note for this clonotype: A much more abundant neighbour one base away suggests this may be a read error. This rearrangement joins TRBV7-2 to TRBJ1-1; D remains ambiguous. The germline gives CDR1 SGHTA, CDR2 FQGNSA. The CDR3 extends over 11 amino acids. The CDR3 is CASRPKTGAFF. The CDR3, as DNA: TGTGCCAGCAGGCCCAAAACTGGAGCTTTCTTT.

This chain connects TRBV19 to TRBJ1-4; D ambiguous. CDR1 LNHDA and CDR2 SQIVND come from the germline V gene (reference sequence). CDR3 length: 16 residues. Trimming cost V 3 bases and J 4 bases, with 15 bases left between them. For the CDR3, the DNA is TGTGCCAGTAGTATGAGTGCGTCAGTTGTTAATGAAAAACTGTTTTTT. The encoded protein is CASSMSASVVNEKLFF.

Notes on this clonotype: Because the CDR3 is missing its conserved closing phenylalanine or tryptophan, this is likely a read error. The chain recombines TRBV3-1 with TRBJ2-5; 7 bases agree with TRBD2. Germline V gene sequence: CDR1 LGHDT, CDR2 YNNKEL (reference sequence). The CDR3 spans 15 residues. Trimming took 5 bases from V and 5 from J; bases not matched to a gene: 11. CDR3 residues: CASSGEGGKRETQYV. The CDR3 DNA reads TGTGCCAGCAGCGGGGAGGGAGGGAAGCGGGAGACCCAGTACGTC.

The rearrangement joins TRBV14 to TRBJ1-2; D is possibly TRBD1 (5 bases). Deletions cut 2 bases from V and 5 bases from J, with 9 bases between. Looked up from germline, CDR1 is SGHDN and CDR2 is FVKESK. The CDR3 is 13 amino acids. For the CDR3, the DNA is TGTGCCAGCAGCCAACCGGGGCGATATGGCTACACCTTC. It translates to CASSQPGRYGYTF.

J is TRBJ1-2 and V is TRBV29-1; D perhaps matches TRBD1 (5 bases). The germline V gene has CDR1 SQVTM and CDR2 ANQGSEA. V was cut by 8 bases and J by 7 bases, with 20 bases left in between. This CDR3 has 13 amino acids. The CDR3 coding sequence is TGCAGCCCCGGGACGGAGAACGTGGGTGGCTACACCTTC. Residues: CSPGTENVGGYTF. The full variable domain, in which reference TRBV29-1 and TRBJ1-2 provide the parts outside the CDR3, is SAVISQKPSRDICQRGTSLTIQCQVDSQVTMMFWYRQQPGQSLTLIATANQGSEATYESGFVIDKFPISRPNLTFSTLTVSNMSPEDSSIYLCSPGTENVGGYTFGSGTRLTVV.

The table lists this clonotype with many counts. This rearrangement joins TRBV7-9 to TRBJ1-2; unclear D gene. CDR3 length: 13 residues. Trimming took 5 bases from V and 0 from J, leaving 7 bases between them. In germline, CDR1 is SEHNR, CDR2 FQNEAQ (reference sequence). For the CDR3, the DNA is TGTGCCAGCAGCCCTGGAGCTAACTATGGCTACACCTTC. Amino acids: CASSPGANYGYTF. Using reference TRBV7-9 and TRBJ1-2 for the parts outside the CDR3, the full variable domain is DTGVSQNPRHKITKRGQNVTFRCDPISEHNRLYWYRQTLGQGPEFLTYFQNEAQLEKSRLLSDRFSAERPKGSFSTLEIQRTEQGDSAMYLCASSPGANYGYTFGSGTRLTVV.

The rearrangement joins TRBV7-4 to TRBJ2-5; D might be TRBD1 (6 bases). CDR1 and CDR2 from the germline V gene are SGHVT and SQSDAQ. Deletions cut 4 bases from V and 7 bases from J, with 19 bases between. The CDR3 is made up of 15 amino acids. The CDR3 DNA sequence: TGTGCCAGCAGCTCCGACAGTCGGCTAGGGGGGACCCAGTACTTC. Its translation: CASSSDSRLGGTQYF.

This clonotype was picked up many times. The chain carries TRBV7-8 and TRBJ1-1; D is undetermined. The CDR3 is 15 amino acids. The germline V gene encodes CDR1 SGHVS and CDR2 FQNEAQ. Trimming pared 5 bases from V and 1 base from J, leaving 14 bases between. The CDR3 DNA sequence: TGTGCCAGCAGCCCCACAGCGGGTCGGAACACTGAAGCTTTCTTT. This gives the protein CASSPTAGRNTEAFF.

About this clonotype: It may be a read error: a sequence one base away is much more abundant. The J gene is TRBJ1-4, the V gene TRBV11-2, with TRBD1 identical over 9 bases. V dropped 4 bases and J dropped 8; count of bases not matched to a gene: 5. The V gene's germline CDR1 is SGHAT and CDR2 FQNNGV. The CDR3 is 14 residues long. The CDR3 region has the DNA TGTGCCAGCAGCTCGACAGGGGGTAGAGAAAAACTGTTTTTT. It specifies CASSSTGGREKLFF.